This TCR beta chain was recovered during a study of human T cells and chemical hapten exposure. Unique molecular identifiers were affixed to discrete cDNA molecules within the library. TCRdb reprocessed the RACE reads with MiXCR, giving one entry per CDR3 protein. The data show some 79,000 distinct CDR3 sequences, with roughly 7.1% seen just once and around 1.5% held by the top ten. Ten or more counts support this clonotype. At one end, the junction sequence differs from germline, possibly due to a read error. The CDR3 consists of 12 residues. From germline, CDR1 is KGHSY and CDR2 FQNENV. Time point reported: patch test 1, 2 weeks after DPC sensitization. Described treatment: therapeutic diphenylcyclopropenone sensitization with weekly scalp DPC.

The chain combines TRBV16 with TRBJ2-4; D ambiguous. Sequenced material: whole blood, taken in connection with sensitization to the hapten diphenylcyclopropenone (DPC). This TCR derives from a young woman with alopecia areata. Some clones in this sample may be carry-over from other donors' samples. For the CDR3, the DNA is TGTGCCAGCAGCCAAGTGCTAAACGTTCAGTACTTC. This encodes CASSQVLNVQYF.